This T cell receptor (beta chain) was profiled in a study of T cells after yellow fever vaccination. Regarding this clonotype: Its antigen is unidentified. One junction end disagrees with the germline gene, perhaps due to a read error.

This CDR3 is 14 amino acids long. Regarding the study as a whole: On re-exposure, the response was weaker but peaked faster, at day 5 versus 15.

TCRdb processed the 5' RACE reads anew with MiXCR; each CDR3 protein has one entry. The sample has about 300,000 distinct CDR3 sequences, 7.5% to 9% seen once. V usage is TRBV12-3 or TRBV12-4 and J usage is TRBJ2-2, with 9 bases identical to TRBD1. The sample consisted of CD4+ T cells sorted from PBMCs, taken 5 days after the yellow fever booster vaccination. The origin of this receptor is a man younger than 35 who received the YFV17D yellow fever vaccine. In DNA, the CDR3 is TGTACCAGCAGGGACAGGGCGAACACCGGGGAGCTGTTTTTT. Amino acids: CTSRDRANTGELFF.